This entry describes one T cell receptor (beta chain). It lacks a known antigen. Base quality data are lacking; no much larger clone is found one base away. The entire amount of isolated RNA was reverse transcribed using the High Capacity cDNA Reverse Transcription Kit, so the sequenced TCRB transcripts were expressed ones. Deep immunoSEQ sequencing was applied to naive, central memory and regulatory T cell samples, giving an average of approximately 3.8 million total reads per sample. After sorted cells were lysed in RLT buffer, RNA was extracted with DNase-treated RNeasy Micro or Mini kits, with the choice depending on cell number. Each cell subset was processed separately to prevent cross-contamination, with patient and healthy donor samples processed together. Using the immunoSEQ multiplex PCR, TCRB sequences were amplified from cDNA into 87-bp fragments spanning the CDR3 region. Amplicons were sequenced on the Illumina HiSeq platform. The authors processed their data as follows. Synthetic template baselines were used to correct PCR bias computationally, reads within Hamming distance 2 were collapsed, and singletons that could not be merged were discarded. Reads were aligned to IMGT to assign V, D and J genes, CDR3 length, and insertions or deletions at six rearrangement sites. Within each subset, clonotype counts were normalized to sorted cell number, and only after that were true diversity and Gini coefficients computed with the tcR R package. The overlap coefficient, calculated on TCRB nucleotide sequences, was used to quantify repertoire sharing. As a proxy for the pre-selection repertoire, out-of-frame TCRB sequences from naive cells were analyzed. Sourced from immuneACCESS, this table was stored by TCRdb with only in-frame sequences that have V and J called. A share of the clones is absent; for the studies checked, an unresolved V gene accounts for under half, and the remainder has no known explanation. V and J calls and clone size follow that table, whereas D and trimming were derived from the DNA. Within this sample are roughly 240,000 clones, with around 68% of them counted one time only. The top ten hold around 0.05% of the sample.

This entry is derived from a study of beta chain features in type 1 diabetes listed by TCRdb under 2018. With respect to the entire study: Mean age, gender distribution, total cell number and subset yield did not differ between patients and healthy donors. A total of around 110,000,000 sorted cells were examined across all samples, and a strong correlation was observed between cell number per subset and RNA yield. In the study, recently diagnosed type 1 diabetes patients and matched healthy donors were compared on the TCRB repertoires of their sorted circulating CD4+ T cell subsets. Whereas all 30 or so donors provided naive and central memory subsets, regulatory and stem cell-like memory subsets were isolated from just 8 patients and about 8 healthy donors.

V is clipped by 6 bases and J by 6 bases, and the sequence between their germline boundaries is 15 bases long. The CDR3 measures 13 amino acids from cysteine to phenylalanine. This entry keeps only the CDR3 DNA: 39 bases, framed from base 1. CDR1 and CDR2 were assigned from the germline V gene as MDHEN and SYDVKM. Broad study findings and their caveats: Type 1 diabetes patients showed a moderate but significant shortening of TCRB CDR3 length in all four CD4+ subsets. The naive, central memory and regulatory TCRB repertoires appeared to resemble one another more closely among patients than among healthy donors. Because the HLA sub-analyses included only small numbers of individuals, any influence of HLA type on TCRB rearrangement was left unresolved. Fewer insertions and more nucleotide deletions at VDJ recombination sites were observed in patients with type 1 diabetes, implying thymic rearrangement abnormalities. Shorter templates might have been favored by PCR, but patient and control samples were amplified and corrected together, so both groups would have been affected equally by any skew. Because cDNA was sequenced instead of genomic DNA, highly expressing activated cells could be over-represented, though the groups showed no difference in activation or CD3 levels.

Each donor gave one peripheral blood draw, averaging roughly 0.11 L, which was collected into heparinised tubes. Naive, central memory, regulatory and stem cell-like memory CD4+ T cells were sorted on a BD FACSAria II using a panel including CD45RO, CCR7, CD25, CD127, CD95 and CD27. A purity above 98% was achieved for all sorted populations. PBMCs were separated immediately by Lymphoprep density gradient centrifugation and were stained directly, without being cultured. To minimize batch effects, samples were stained and sorted in pairs, one healthy donor with one patient per experiment. The receptor comes from a man in his thirties or forties in good health. The chain employs TRBV28 and TRBJ2-7; D gene: possibly TRBD1, on 6 matching bases. The specimen was naive CD4+ T cells from blood. The cell subset or site label on this specimen signifies: true naive CD4+ T cells. In nucleotide form, the sequence is TGTGCCAGCAGCCCCGGACAGCAGCTCGAGCAGTACTTC. Its coded protein is CASSPGQQLEQYF.